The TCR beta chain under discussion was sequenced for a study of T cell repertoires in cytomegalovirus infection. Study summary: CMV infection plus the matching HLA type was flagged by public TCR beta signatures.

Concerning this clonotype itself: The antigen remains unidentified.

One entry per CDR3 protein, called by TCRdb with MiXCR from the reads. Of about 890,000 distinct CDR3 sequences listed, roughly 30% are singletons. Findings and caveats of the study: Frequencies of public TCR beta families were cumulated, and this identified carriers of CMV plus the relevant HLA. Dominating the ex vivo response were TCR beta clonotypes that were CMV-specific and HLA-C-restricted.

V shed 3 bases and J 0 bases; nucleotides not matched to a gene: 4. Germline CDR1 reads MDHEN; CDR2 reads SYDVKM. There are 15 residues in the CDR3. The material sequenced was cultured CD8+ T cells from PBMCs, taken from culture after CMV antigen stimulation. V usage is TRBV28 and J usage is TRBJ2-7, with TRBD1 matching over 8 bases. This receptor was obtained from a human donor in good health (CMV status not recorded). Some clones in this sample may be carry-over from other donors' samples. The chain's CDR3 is CASSLGQDRSYEQYV. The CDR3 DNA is TGTGCCAGCAGTTTGGGACAGGACCGCTCCTACGAGCAGTACGTC.